What follows are 5 T cell receptor beta chains derived from one specimen sequenced in a study of cytomegalovirus exposure and HLA in healthy donors. Vbeta (60) and Jbeta (13) primers were used in the PCR. Repertoires were generated with immunoSEQ multiplex PCR, while TCRdb's copy carries only in-frame clones and drops some. The sample has about 190,000 clones; 80% to 85% are singletons. The sequencing input was PBMCs. The origin of the receptors is a woman aged 18 to 35 in good health and CMV-seronegative.

This chain's CDR3 is CSAEGTWEQFF. Written as DNA, the CDR3 is TGCAGCGCCGAAGGGACTTGGGAGCAGTTCTTC. V and J are TRBV29-1 and TRBJ2-1, with D perhaps matching TRBD2 (6 bases). Per germline, CDR1 SQVTM and CDR2 ANQGSEA. Trimming took 7 bases from V and 10 from J, leaving 14 bases between them. The CDR3 length is 11 residues.

The CDR3 sequence is CASRLPGQGSSPLHF. The CDR3 nucleotides read TGTGCCAGCAGATTACCGGGACAGGGGAGTTCACCCCTCCACTTT. The chain couples TRBV6-5 to TRBJ1-6, with 10 bases aligning to TRBD1. This CDR3 contains 15 residues. Trimming cost V 6 bases and J 9 bases; bases outside gene matches: 8. Germline V gene data show CDR1 as MNHEY and CDR2 as SVGAGI.

This clone turned up a few times. The chain combines TRBV18 with TRBJ2-1, with TRBD1 matching 9 bases. Trimming at V came to 3 bases and at J to 4 bases, leaving 1 base not matched to a gene. The germline gives CDR1 KGHSH, CDR2 LQKENI. The CDR3 loop spans 14 amino acids. The CDR3, as DNA: TGTGCCAGCTCACCGGGACAGGGATACAATGAGCAGTTCTTC. Protein sequence: CASSPGQGYNEQFF.

The chain couples TRBV6-5 to TRBJ1-1; a possible D gene is TRBD1 (6 bases). V was shortened by 2 bases and J by 3 bases, with 13 bases between the two germline ends. This CDR3 region has 15 residues. The V gene's germline CDR1 is MNHEY and CDR2 SVGAGI. The CDR3 reads CASSYTSGGHTEAFF. The CDR3 nucleotides are TGTGCCAGCAGTTACACCAGTGGGGGCCACACTGAAGCTTTCTTT.

This chain uses TRBV30 with TRBJ1-2; TRBD1 aligns across 9 bases. Germline CDR1 GTSNPN, CDR2 SVGIG (reference sequence). The CDR3 consists of 12 residues. V dropped 7 bases and J dropped 8; count of bases not matched to a gene: 8. The CDR3 here is CASEQGALGYTF. DNA of the CDR3: TGTGCCTCAGAACAGGGGGCGCTGGGCTACACCTTC.